The 12 T cell receptor beta chains in this list originate from one sample, sequenced in a study of identical twins. Via MiXCR, TCRdb re-called the 5' RACE reads, giving one row per CDR3 protein. The sample records more than 1.5 million distinct CDR3 sequences, about 30% being singletons. The sequenced material came from cord blood. The receptors derive from a newborn girl in good health.

The chain uses TRBV20-1 and TRBJ2-3, with a possible D match to TRBD2 (6 bases). CDR3 length: 18 residues. Trimming pared 3 bases from V and 0 bases from J, leaving 22 bases between. Germline V gene data show CDR1 as DFQATT and CDR2 as SNEGSKA (reference sequence). Here the CDR3 DNA reads TGCAGTGCTAGGAGGACGGGGACTGGCGGGGCTAGCACAGATACGCAGTATTTT. This translates into CSARRTGTGGASTDTQYF.

The V and J genes are TRBV12-3 or TRBV12-4 and TRBJ2-3, with D possibly TRBD1 on 6 matching bases. The CDR3 consists of 15 residues. The V end was cut by 3 bases, the J end by 2 bases, with 12 bases between. This chain's CDR3 is CASSFGRGPTDTQYF. CDR3 coding DNA: TGTGCCAGCAGTTTCGGCAGGGGCCCCACAGATACGCAGTATTTT.

The genes are TRBV25-1 and TRBJ2-3; 9 positions agree with TRBD2. Germline assignment: CDR1 MGHDK and CDR2 SYGVNS. This CDR3 region has 15 residues. The ends lost 7 bases at V and 0 bases at J; junction bases unmatched: 5. The CDR3 loop reads CASKRSGGSTDTQYF. The CDR3 region has the DNA TGTGCCAGCAAGCGTAGCGGGGGTAGCACAGATACGCAGTATTTT.

This clonotype was detected a few times. The V and J genes are TRBV3-1 and TRBJ1-6; 10 bases align to TRBD1. With 3 bases clipped from V and 0 bases from J, the junction kept 8 bases outside the gene matches. The CDR3 spans 19 residues. CDR1 is LGHDT and CDR2 is YNNKEL in the germline V gene (reference sequence). The CDR3 loop is CASSHRQGARSSYNSPLHF. CDR3 DNA sequence: TGTGCCAGCAGCCACCGACAGGGGGCTAGGAGCTCCTATAATTCACCCCTCCACTTT.

This clonotype was detected a few times. The V call is TRBV7-9, the J call TRBJ1-4; D remains unclear. Germline loops: CDR1 SEHNR, CDR2 FQNEAQ (reference sequence). The CDR3 length is 14 residues. Trimming cost V 3 bases and J 7 bases, with 12 bases left between them. This CDR3 reads CASSLGRESEKLFF. As DNA, the CDR3 is TGTGCCAGCAGCTTGGGGAGGGAGAGTGAAAAACTGTTTTTT.

This chain connects TRBV3-1 to TRBJ2-3, with a possible D match to TRBD2 (5 bases). Germline assignment: CDR1 LGHDT and CDR2 YNNKEL (reference sequence). The CDR3 totals 18 residues. Trimming left V 1 base short and J 0 bases short, with 17 bases between. CDR3 bases: TGTGCCAGCAGCCAAGTGCGGGCTTTGACGATTAGCACAGATACGCAGTATTTT. This encodes CASSQVRALTISTDTQYF.

This clonotype was seen more than once but under ten times. This rearrangement joins TRBV7-9 to TRBJ2-7; 12 bases are a match to TRBD2. Germline V CDR1 and CDR2: SEHNR, FQNEAQ (reference sequence). The J segment lost 3 bases and the V segment lost 5 bases, leaving 8 bases of the junction unmatched. CDR3 length: 16 amino acids. The CDR3 sequence is CASSPRLAGVGYEQYF. In DNA, the CDR3 is TGTGCCAGCAGCCCCCGACTAGCGGGAGTTGGCTACGAGCAGTACTTC.

The chain is built from TRBV5-1 and TRBJ2-3; the D gene is possibly TRBD2 (5 bases). Trimming shortened V by 0 bases and J by 2 bases, and 10 bases separated the two germline ends. The germline gives CDR1 SGHRS, CDR2 YFSETQ. The CDR3 totals 15 residues. For the CDR3, the DNA is TGCGCCAGCAGCTTGGCCGGGATCCTCACAGATACGCAGTATTTT. Residues: CASSLAGILTDTQYF.

This clonotype was counted between two and nine times. The chain couples TRBV2 to TRBJ1-6, with D perhaps TRBD1 (6 bases). Germline CDR1 SNHLY, CDR2 FYNNEI. V was clipped by 8 bases and J by 7 bases, with 12 bases between them. The CDR3 length is 13 residues. Here the CDR3 DNA reads TGTGCCAGCCACCGGGACAAAAATTCACCCCTCCACTTT. This translates into CASHRDKNSPLHF.

This clonotype turned up a few times. The V gene is TRBV2, the J gene TRBJ2-1, with 7 bases aligning to TRBD2. Germline lookup yields CDR1 SNHLY and CDR2 FYNNEI. J was trimmed by 9 bases and V by 8 bases; bases with no gene match: 10. The CDR3 totals 13 residues. The CDR3: CASGDPSGGEQFF. As DNA, the CDR3 is TGTGCCAGCGGAGACCCTAGCGGAGGTGAGCAGTTCTTC.

In regard to this clonotype: The CDR3 does not close with the conserved phenylalanine or tryptophan, likely indicating a read error. This chain uses TRBV4-1 with TRBJ1-6; no definite D call. The CDR3 consists of 15 residues. With 0 bases removed from V and 5 bases from J, the gap between germline ends came to 8 bases. Germline lookup yields CDR1 MGHRA and CDR2 YSYEKL. The DNA for the CDR3 is TGCGCCAGCAGCCAAGAAAGTGGGAATAATTCACCCCTCCACCTT. Its protein is CASSQESGNNSPLHL.

In its sample, this clonotype was seen a few times. The chain uses TRBV4-2 and TRBJ2-1; D remains unclear. Germline CDR1 reads LGHNA; CDR2 reads YNFKEQ. V gave up 7 bases and J gave up 2 bases, with 12 bases separating them. CDR3 size: 14 residues. CDR3 bases: TGTGCCAGCAAGCAAACGGGCGCCTACAATGAGCAGTTCTTC. This sequence encodes CASKQTGAYNEQFF.